This T cell receptor beta chain emerged from a study of T cells after somatic rescue of genetic block. The method was immunoSEQ multiplex PCR; TCRdb's version includes in-frame clones alone and lacks a portion of them. The sample shows roughly 120,000 clones, 75% to 95% of them seen only once. The CDR3 is 19 amino acids. Germline CDR1 and CDR2: LNHDA and SQIVND (reference sequence). With V trimmed by 5 bases and J by 1 base, 16 bases remained unmatched. J is TRBJ1-5 and V is TRBV19; 8 nucleotides align to TRBD1. The specimen sequenced was peripheral blood mononuclear cells (PBMCs). The sequence derives from a young woman. The CDR3 sequence is CASSLWTGRRMRSNQPQHF. The CDR3 coding sequence is TGTGCCAGTAGTCTGTGGACAGGGCGCAGGATGAGGAGCAATCAGCCCCAGCATTTT. The complete variable domain, with remaining parts taken from reference TRBV19 and TRBJ1-5, reads DGGITQSPKYLFRKEGQNVTLSCEQNLNHDAMYWYRQDPGQGLRLIYYSQIVNDFQKGDIAEGYSVSREKKESFPLTVTSAQKNPTAFYLCASSLWTGRRMRSNQPQHFGDGTRLSIL.